The 28 T cell receptor beta chains listed next were all sequenced from one sample in a study of beta chain features in type 1 diabetes. Study-wide points: Moderate yet significant TCRB CDR3 shortening was seen in Type 1 diabetes patients in all four CD4+ subsets.

Expressed TCRB transcripts were sequenced because the isolated RNA had all been reverse transcribed beforehand. Measured with immunoSEQ multiplex PCR; TCRdb has only the in-frame clones, and not every one. This sample yields 230,000 or so clones, of which approximately 16% are seen a single time; 0.065% to 0.095% belongs to the top ten. These receptors' targets are unknown. Sequencing was carried out using naive CD4+ T cells from blood. Every receptor here comes from a man younger than 45 with type 1 diabetes.

As DNA, the CDR3 is TGTGCCAGCAGCCAAGTAATGGCTTCCTACGAGCAGTACTTC. Its protein is CASSQVMASYEQYF. The chain employs TRBV14 and TRBJ2-7; D ambiguous. The CDR3 has 14 amino acids. In germline, CDR1 is SGHDN, CDR2 FVKESK. V lost 1 base, J lost 1 base, and 8 bases lay in between.

The chain couples TRBV5-1 to TRBJ2-3; D ambiguous. The germline V gene has CDR1 SGHRS and CDR2 YFSETQ. Trimming stripped 0 bases from V and 0 bases from J, with 11 bases between. This CDR3 spans 16 amino acids. For the CDR3, the DNA is TGCGCCAGCAGCTTGGGGGCCTCTGGTAGCACAGATACGCAGTATTTT. Its translation is CASSLGASGSTDTQYF.

This clone was seen a handful of times. This chain uses TRBV9 with TRBJ2-7; either TRBD1 or TRBD2 may supply D (5 bases each). The CDR3 consists of 14 residues. Trimming pared 0 bases from V and 5 bases from J, leaving 12 bases between. The germline gives CDR1 SGDLS, CDR2 YYNGEE. The CDR3, as DNA: TGTGCCAGCAGCGTAGAGAGCAGGGACCACGAGCAGTACTTC. It encodes CASSVESRDHEQYF.

CDR3 sequence reads: CASSSLVRADGYTF. DNA of the CDR3: TGTGCCAGCAGTTCCTTAGTGAGGGCGGATGGCTACACCTTC. The V call is TRBV27, the J call TRBJ1-2; D not certain. Deletions cut 4 bases from V and 6 bases from J, with 15 bases between. Germline CDR1 MNHEY, CDR2 SMNVEV (reference sequence). This CDR3 comprises 14 residues.

This clone was detected a few times. The V gene is TRBV11-2, the J gene TRBJ2-1, with D possibly being TRBD1 (6 bases). CDR1 is SGHAT and CDR2 is FQNNGV in the germline V gene. This CDR3 is built from 11 residues. V was cut by 5 bases and J by 8 bases, with 7 bases left in between. CDR3 loop: CASSHRDEQFF. The CDR3 nucleotides are TGTGCCAGCAGCCACAGGGATGAGCAGTTCTTC.

CDR3 loop: CASSPITGDNEQFF. DNA for the CDR3: TGTGCCAGCTCACCAATAACGGGAGACAATGAGCAGTTCTTC. The chain links TRBV18 to TRBJ2-1; D possibly corresponds to TRBD2 (6 bases). Germline-derived CDR1 and CDR2 are KGHSH and LQKENI. Trimming removed 2 bases from V and 5 bases from J, with 10 bases in between. CDR3 length: 14 amino acids. The entire variable domain, with the rest obtained from reference TRBV18 and TRBJ2-1, is as follows: NAGVMQNPRHLVRRRGQEARLRCSPMKGHSHVYWYRQLPEEGLKFMVYLQKENIIDESGMPKERFSAEFPKEGPSILRIQQVVRGDSAAYFCASSPITGDNEQFFGPGTRLTVL.

CDR3 coding DNA: TGCAGCGCAAGGACAGTCCTATTTCCTAACTATGGCTACACCTTC. Translated, it gives CSARTVLFPNYGYTF. The chain uses TRBV29-1 and TRBJ1-2; tentative D call: TRBD1 (6 bases). Trimming took 7 bases from V and 0 from J, leaving 18 bases between them. Germline lookup yields CDR1 SQVTM and CDR2 ANQGSEA. The CDR3 consists of 15 residues.

The chain carries TRBV9 and TRBJ2-1; TRBD1 matches at 7 bases. Trimming removed 4 bases from V and 3 bases from J; junction bases left unmatched: 10. This CDR3 has 16 amino acids. Germline assignment: CDR1 SGDLS and CDR2 YYNGEE. The CDR3 DNA follows: TGTGCCAGCAGCCCCTACGACAGGGTAGACTACAATGAGCAGTTCTTC. This translates into CASSPYDRVDYNEQFF. Filled out from reference TRBV9 and TRBJ2-1, the complete variable domain reads DSGVTQTPKHLITATGQRVTLRCSPRSGDLSVYWYQQSLDQGLQFLIQYYNGEERAKGNILERFSAQQFPDLHSELNLSSLELGDSALYFCASSPYDRVDYNEQFFGPGTRLTVL.

This clone was detected only a few times. The chain has TRBV11-2 and TRBJ2-1; D is uncertain. CDR3 size: 11 residues. CDR1 and CDR2 (germline): SGHAT, FQNNGV. V lost 2 bases, J lost 5 bases, and 1 base lay in between. CDR3 loop: CASSLHNEQFF. CDR3 DNA sequence: TGTGCCAGCAGCTTACACAATGAGCAGTTCTTC.

This rearrangement joins TRBV9 to TRBJ2-7; D not resolved. Germline V gives CDR1 SGDLS, CDR2 YYNGEE. This CDR3 region has 12 residues. The V gene lost 0 bases and the J gene lost 2 bases, with 3 bases spanning the gap. Here the CDR3 reads CASSVGTYEQYF. The CDR3, as DNA: TGTGCCAGCAGCGTAGGGACCTACGAGCAGTACTTC.

J is TRBJ2-7 and V is TRBV28, with TRBD2 matching over 13 bases. J lost 12 bases, V lost 5 bases, and 13 bases had no gene match. The germline V gene has CDR1 MDHEN and CDR2 SYDVKM. The CDR3 has 15 residues. CDR3 region: CASSLGTSGTPAGYF. CDR3 DNA sequence: TGTGCCAGCAGTCTAGGGACTAGCGGGACTCCTGCGGGGTACTTC.

The chain recombines TRBV7-2 with TRBJ2-7, with D possibly being TRBD1 (6 bases). The germline CDR1 and CDR2 sequences are SGHTA and FQGNSA. CDR3 length equals 15 residues. Trimming pared 2 bases from V and 2 bases from J, leaving 13 bases between. The CDR3 reads CASSLWAGATYEQYF. The CDR3 DNA sequence: TGTGCCAGCAGCTTATGGGCAGGGGCCACCTACGAGCAGTACTTC. Combining the CDR3 with reference TRBV7-2 and TRBJ2-7 gives the whole variable domain GAGVSQSPSNKVTEKGKDVELRCDPISGHTALYWYRQSLGQGLEFLIYFQGNSAPDKSGLPSDRFSAERTGGSVSTLTIQRTQQEDSAVYLCASSLWAGATYEQYFGPGTRLTVT.

This clone was counted between two and nine times. This chain connects TRBV27 to TRBJ2-7, with D perhaps TRBD1 or TRBD2 (5 bases each). The V end lost 1 base, the J end lost 4 bases, and 17 bases lay between the germline ends. CDR3 length: 16 residues. Germline V gene data show CDR1 as MNHEY and CDR2 as SMNVEV (reference sequence). The CDR3 here is CASSLFLGAGSYEQYF. CDR3 bases: TGTGCCAGCAGTTTATTCCTTGGGGCAGGGAGTTACGAGCAGTACTTC.

DNA of the CDR3: TGTGCCAGCAGTGGACAGGGGAATGAGCAGTTCTTC. This codes for CASSGQGNEQFF. The chain uses TRBV6-5 and TRBJ2-1; 9 bases line up with TRBD1. The germline gives CDR1 MNHEY, CDR2 SVGAGI. J gave up 7 bases and V 5 bases, and 0 bases lay outside the gene matches. This CDR3 is 12 amino acids long.

This chain uses TRBV5-1 with TRBJ2-5; maybe TRBD2 (5 bases). The V and J ends lost 4 bases and 1 base respectively, with 14 bases between them. Germline CDR1 reads SGHRS; CDR2 reads YFSETQ. The CDR3 has 15 residues. CDR3 nucleotide sequence: TGCGCCAGCAGCACCGCAGAGGGTCGCCAAGAGACCCAGTACTTC. It yields the protein CASSTAEGRQETQYF.

This chain uses TRBV4-1 with TRBJ2-1, with D possibly TRBD2 on 5 matching bases. There are 15 residues in the CDR3. Germline values: CDR1 MGHRA, CDR2 YSYEKL. Trimming took off 4 bases at V and 4 bases at J, with 14 bases between the two ends. CDR3 nucleotide sequence: TGCGCCAGCAGCCCTAGAACGGCGGGTTACAATGAGCAGTTCTTC. Translated, it gives CASSPRTAGYNEQFF.

The sample holds a few counts of this clone. The V and J genes are TRBV7-2 and TRBJ1-1; D is ambiguous. Trimming removed 4 bases at V and 6 bases at J, with 15 bases between. Germline assignment: CDR1 SGHTA and CDR2 FQGNSA. This CDR3 is 14 amino acids long. CDR3 bases: TGTGCCAGCAGCTCACAAACGATAATGCCTGAAGCTTTCTTT. Translation: CASSSQTIMPEAFF.

As to this clone: Other nucleotide sequences in the sample specify the same CDR3. This sequence joins TRBV29-1 and TRBJ1-2, with 7 positions matching TRBD1. The CDR3 consists of 11 residues. Germline-derived CDR1 and CDR2 are SQVTM and ANQGSEA. The V gene end was trimmed by 4 bases and the J gene end by 4 bases; junction bases not matched to a gene: 0. CDR3 protein: CSVAGGYGYTF. CDR3 sequence (DNA): TGCAGCGTTGCAGGGGGCTATGGCTACACCTTC. Combining the CDR3 with reference TRBV29-1 and TRBJ1-2 gives the whole variable domain SAVISQKPSRDICQRGTSLTIQCQVDSQVTMMFWYRQQPGQSLTLIATANQGSEATYESGFVIDKFPISRPNLTFSTLTVSNMSPEDSSIYLCSVAGGYGYTFGSGTRLTVV.

The CDR3 region has the DNA TGTGCCAGCAGCTTAGTGGAGAATGGCGGCTACACCTTC. This sequence encodes CASSLVENGGYTF. The rearrangement uses TRBV7-2 and TRBJ1-2; D remains unclear. The CDR3 sequence is 13 residues long. The V gene lost 1 base and the J gene lost 8 bases, with 11 bases spanning the gap. Germline values: CDR1 SGHTA, CDR2 FQGNSA.

The CDR3 protein is CASSLFSAYNEQFF. The CDR3 region has the DNA TGTGCCAGCAGCCTCTTTTCAGCTTACAATGAGCAGTTCTTC. The genes are TRBV7-2 and TRBJ2-1; D unresolved. Germline V gene lookup returns CDR1 SGHTA and CDR2 FQGNSA. Deletions cut 5 bases from V and 4 bases from J, with 12 bases between. The CDR3 has 14 residues.

The V call is TRBV30, the J call TRBJ2-7; D remains unclear. V lost 3 bases and J 2 bases, leaving 17 bases between the germline ends. CDR3 length: 15 amino acids. Per germline, CDR1 GTSNPN and CDR2 SVGIG (reference sequence). CDR3 sequence (DNA): TGTGCCTGGAGAACCCTTAGTACCTCAACCTACGAGCAGTACTTC. Protein sequence: CAWRTLSTSTYEQYF.

There are a few counts of this clone. V is TRBV10-3 and J is TRBJ2-5; 7 bases align to TRBD2. Trimming cost V 0 bases and J 4 bases; bases outside gene matches: 17. Germline values: CDR1 ENHRY, CDR2 SYGVKD. CDR3 length equals 19 residues. The CDR3 DNA reads as TGTGCCATCAGTGAGTCGATGGGCGGGAGAGGAGGGAATGGAGAGACCCAGTACTTC. It yields the protein CAISESMGGRGGNGETQYF.

The chain recombines TRBV7-2 with TRBJ2-5; tentatively, D is TRBD2 (6 bases). Trimming pared 6 bases from V and 1 base from J, leaving 12 bases between. There are 14 residues in the CDR3. Looked up from germline, CDR1 is SGHTA and CDR2 is FQGNSA. The CDR3 reads CASSSIAVQETQYF. In DNA, the CDR3 is TGTGCCAGCAGTTCCATAGCGGTCCAAGAGACCCAGTACTTC.

This clone was observed a handful of times. V usage is TRBV29-1 and J usage is TRBJ2-3, with 7 nucleotides matching TRBD1. The CDR3 spans 13 residues. The V and J ends lost 4 bases and 2 bases, in that order; junction bases with no gene match: 3. Germline CDR1 reads SQVTM; CDR2 reads ANQGSEA. Here the CDR3 reads CSVAGTVTDTQYF. DNA for the CDR3: TGCAGCGTTGCCGGGACAGTCACAGATACGCAGTATTTT.

This clone appeared a few times. Here the CDR3 reads CASSISSGYNEQFF. CDR3 nucleotide sequence: TGTGCCAGTAGTATTTCTAGCGGCTACAATGAGCAGTTCTTC. V usage is TRBV19 and J usage is TRBJ2-1, with 7 bases lining up with TRBD2. The CDR3 is 14 amino acids. Germline V gene sequence: CDR1 LNHDA, CDR2 SQIVND (reference sequence). The V gene end was trimmed by 3 bases and the J gene end by 3 bases; junction bases not matched to a gene: 2.

This chain connects TRBV4-1 to TRBJ2-4; 9 bases are a match to TRBD1. The CDR3 runs to 15 residues. The junction had 10 bases not matched to a gene; V was cut back by 4 bases and J by 9 bases. Germline lookup yields CDR1 MGHRA and CDR2 YSYEKL. The CDR3 sequence is CASSLETGGYGIQYF. Here the CDR3 DNA reads TGCGCCAGCAGCCTAGAGACAGGGGGTTACGGCATTCAGTACTTC.

This clone was picked up a small number of times. This chain uses TRBV15 with TRBJ2-5; D not certain. Trimming took off 1 base at V and 5 bases at J, with 8 bases between the two ends. This CDR3 contains 13 residues. Germline assignment: CDR1 LNHNV and CDR2 YYDKDF (reference sequence). Here the CDR3 reads CATSRGPGETQYF. CDR3 bases: TGTGCCACCAGCAGAGGACCCGGCGAGACCCAGTACTTC.

This clone was detected only a few times. A read error may account for a junction end that differs from germline. This chain connects TRBV7-2 to TRBJ2-1, with 9 bases fitting TRBD2. Germline assignment: CDR1 SGHTA and CDR2 FQGNSA. The CDR3 extends over 14 amino acids. The CDR3 region is CASSIAGVINEQFF. CDR3 coding DNA: TGTGCCAGCAGCATAGCGGGAGTAATCAATGAGCAGTTCTTC. Complete variable domain (other parts from reference TRBV7-2 and TRBJ2-1): GAGVSQSPSNKVTEKGKDVELRCDPISGHTALYWYRQSLGQGLEFLIYFQGNSAPDKSGLPSDRFSAERTGGSVSTLTIQRTQQEDSAVYLCASSIAGVINEQFFGPGTRLTVL.